This record looks at one T cell receptor beta chain sequence and its context. Its cognate antigen is unknown. The sample comes from a study of cytomegalovirus exposure and HLA in healthy donors. Whole-study findings and limits: In an earlier analysis, in fewer than 700 donors, most V segments appeared productive either ~90% or ~30% of the time.

13 Jbeta primers and 60 Vbeta primers were used for the PCR. Repertoires were generated with immunoSEQ multiplex PCR, while TCRdb's copy carries only in-frame clones and drops some. The sample has 150,000 or so clones, about four fifths seen once. The TCR was taken from a man younger than 40 in good health and CMV-seropositive. Sequenced material: PBMCs.

The CDR3 region is CASSLWGLAGGHWETQYF. The CDR3 DNA reads TGTGCCAGCAGTTTATGGGGACTAGCGGGAGGGCATTGGGAGACCCAGTACTTC. V usage is TRBV28 and J usage is TRBJ2-5; 16 bases align to TRBD2. This CDR3 has 18 amino acids. Germline assignment: CDR1 MDHEN and CDR2 SYDVKM. With 0 bases clipped from V and 5 bases from J, the junction kept 6 bases outside the gene matches.